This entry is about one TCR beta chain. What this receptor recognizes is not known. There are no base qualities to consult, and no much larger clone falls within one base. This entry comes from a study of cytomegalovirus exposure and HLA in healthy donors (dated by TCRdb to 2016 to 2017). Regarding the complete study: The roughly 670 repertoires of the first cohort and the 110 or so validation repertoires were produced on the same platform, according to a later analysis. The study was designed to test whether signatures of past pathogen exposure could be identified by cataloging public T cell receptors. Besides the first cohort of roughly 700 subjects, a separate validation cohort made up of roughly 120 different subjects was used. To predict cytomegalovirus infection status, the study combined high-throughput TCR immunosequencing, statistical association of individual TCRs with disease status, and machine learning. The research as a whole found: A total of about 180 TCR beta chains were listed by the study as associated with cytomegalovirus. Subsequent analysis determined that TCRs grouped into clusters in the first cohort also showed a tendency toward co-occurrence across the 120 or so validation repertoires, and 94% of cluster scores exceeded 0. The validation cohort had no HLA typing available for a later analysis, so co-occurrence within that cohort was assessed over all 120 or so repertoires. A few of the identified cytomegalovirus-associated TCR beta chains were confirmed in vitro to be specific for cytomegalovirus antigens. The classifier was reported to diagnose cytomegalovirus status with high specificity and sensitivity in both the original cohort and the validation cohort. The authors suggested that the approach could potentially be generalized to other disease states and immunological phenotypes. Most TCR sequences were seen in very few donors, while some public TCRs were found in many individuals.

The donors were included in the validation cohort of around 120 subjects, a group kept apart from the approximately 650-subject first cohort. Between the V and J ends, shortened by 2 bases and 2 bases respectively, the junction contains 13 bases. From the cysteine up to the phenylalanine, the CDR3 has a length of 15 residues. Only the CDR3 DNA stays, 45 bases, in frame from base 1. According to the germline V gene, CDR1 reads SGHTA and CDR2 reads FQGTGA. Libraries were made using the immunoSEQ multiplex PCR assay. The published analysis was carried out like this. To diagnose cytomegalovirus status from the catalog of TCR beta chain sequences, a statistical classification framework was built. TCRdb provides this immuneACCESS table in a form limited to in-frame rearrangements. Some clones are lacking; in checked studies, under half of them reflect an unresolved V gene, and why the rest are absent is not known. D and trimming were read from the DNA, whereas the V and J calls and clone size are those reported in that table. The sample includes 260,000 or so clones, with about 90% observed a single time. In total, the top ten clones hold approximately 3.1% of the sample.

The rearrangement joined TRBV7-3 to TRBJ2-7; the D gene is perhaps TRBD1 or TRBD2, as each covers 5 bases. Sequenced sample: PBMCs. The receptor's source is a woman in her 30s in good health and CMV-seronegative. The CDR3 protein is CASSLDLGPTYEQYF. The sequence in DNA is TGTGCCAGCAGCTTAGATTTGGGACCCACCTACGAGCAGTACTTC.